This is a list of T cell receptor beta chains from one sample in a study of HIV-infected patients and healthy controls. TCRdb re-called the 5' RACE reads through MiXCR, storing one row per CDR3 protein. Found here are about 11,000 distinct CDR3 sequences, over 4% of them singletons; the top ten hold roughly 3%. Sequenced input: blood. These receptors were taken from an adult in good health. Both conserved end residues are part of each CDR3. Fields, in order: D gene, V gene, clone size, J gene, CDR3 length, CDR3 DNA, CDR3 protein. D genes are given only for firm matches. Part of the rows lack a size; the others show once, few, many or a class for expanded clones.

d_call: TRBD1
v_call: TRBV20-1
clone_size: many
j_call: TRBJ2-5
cdr3_length: 13
cdr3_nt: TGCAGTGCCACGACAGGGTTCCAAGAGACCCAGTACTTC
cdr3_aa: CSATTGFQETQYF

d_call: .
v_call: TRBV5-4
clone_size: many
j_call: TRBJ1-6
cdr3_length: 15
cdr3_nt: TGTGCCAGCAGCTCTCTCGGCGCAGGGATTTCACCCCTCCACTTT
cdr3_aa: CASSSLGAGISPLHF

d_call: .
v_call: TRBV10-3
clone_size: many
j_call: TRBJ2-6
cdr3_length: 14
cdr3_nt: TGTGCCATCAGGGACAGCTCTGGGGCCAACGTCCTGACTTTC
cdr3_aa: CAIRDSSGANVLTF

d_call: .
v_call: TRBV29-1
clone_size: medium-sized
j_call: TRBJ1-2
cdr3_length: 12
cdr3_nt: TGCAGCGTTGAAAATAGTCCTAATGGCTACACCTTC
cdr3_aa: CSVENSPNGYTF

d_call: TRBD1
v_call: TRBV7-2
clone_size: many
j_call: TRBJ2-2
cdr3_length: 16
cdr3_nt: TGTGCCAGCAGCTTTGGACAGGCTGCGAACACCGGGGAGCTGTTTTTT
cdr3_aa: CASSFGQAANTGELFF

d_call: .
v_call: TRBV6-1
clone_size: many
j_call: TRBJ1-2
cdr3_length: 15
cdr3_nt: TGTGCCAGCAGTGAAGCGGGGGGAATCGGCTATGGCTACACCTTC
cdr3_aa: CASSEAGGIGYGYTF

d_call: .
v_call: TRBV7-6
clone_size: many
j_call: TRBJ2-1
cdr3_length: 14
cdr3_nt: TGTGCCAGCAGCTTATTGAGCGGGTCCTCTGAGCAGTTCTTC
cdr3_aa: CASSLLSGSSEQFF

d_call: .
v_call: TRBV18
clone_size: many
j_call: TRBJ2-7
cdr3_length: 15
cdr3_nt: TGTGCCAGCTCACCACCGAGTCGCAGGATCAGCGAGCAGTACTTC
cdr3_aa: CASSPPSRRISEQYF

d_call: TRBD1
v_call: TRBV20-1
clone_size: many
j_call: TRBJ2-1
cdr3_length: 14
cdr3_nt: TGCAGTGCTTTAAGACAGGGGAGTGGCAATGAGCAGTTCTTC
cdr3_aa: CSALRQGSGNEQFF

d_call: .
v_call: TRBV20-1
clone_size: many
j_call: TRBJ2-7
cdr3_length: 15
cdr3_nt: TGCAGTGCTAGAAGAATTGGGACTGGGTCCTACGAGCAGTACTTC
cdr3_aa: CSARRIGTGSYEQYF

d_call: TRBD2
v_call: TRBV3-1
clone_size: many
j_call: TRBJ2-1
cdr3_length: 16
cdr3_nt: TGTGCCAGCAGCCAAGAAAGTGGACTAGTATACAATGAGCAGTTCTTC
cdr3_aa: CASSQESGLVYNEQFF

d_call: .
v_call: TRBV4-2
clone_size: many
j_call: TRBJ2-2
cdr3_length: 15
cdr3_nt: TGTGCCAGCAGCCAGGTTGGAACATCCACCGGGGAGCTGTTTTTT
cdr3_aa: CASSQVGTSTGELFF

d_call: TRBD1
v_call: TRBV5-1
clone_size: many
j_call: TRBJ2-1
cdr3_length: 16
cdr3_nt: TGCGCCAGCAGAACGTCCGGGACAGGGTCCTACAATGAGCAGTTCTTC
cdr3_aa: CASRTSGTGSYNEQFF

d_call: TRBD2
v_call: TRBV10-3
clone_size: many
j_call: TRBJ2-3
cdr3_length: 15
cdr3_nt: TGTGCCATCAAGGGTGAGCGGGAAAGCACAGATACGCAGTATTTT
cdr3_aa: CAIKGERESTDTQYF

d_call: .
v_call: TRBV10-3
clone_size: medium-sized
j_call: TRBJ2-5
cdr3_length: 12
cdr3_nt: TGTGCCATCAGTGACGCCGAAGAGACCCAGTACTTC
cdr3_aa: CAISDAEETQYF

d_call: TRBD1
v_call: TRBV5-4
clone_size: many
j_call: TRBJ2-1
cdr3_length: 16
cdr3_nt: TGTGCCAGCAGCCACTTTGGACAGGGAAATTACAATGAGCAGTTCTTC
cdr3_aa: CASSHFGQGNYNEQFF

d_call: .
v_call: TRBV12-5
clone_size: medium-sized
j_call: TRBJ1-5
cdr3_length: 12
cdr3_nt: TGTGCTAGTGGTCCCCGGGAGCAGCCCCAGCATTTT
cdr3_aa: CASGPREQPQHF

d_call: .
v_call: TRBV12-3/TRBV12-4
clone_size: medium-sized
j_call: TRBJ2-5
cdr3_length: 15
cdr3_nt: TGTGCCAGCCGTCTAGTGGGGGCCCGAGCAGAGACCCAGTACTTC
cdr3_aa: CASRLVGARAETQYF

d_call: TRBD1
v_call: TRBV12-3/TRBV12-4
clone_size: many
j_call: TRBJ1-2
cdr3_length: 14
cdr3_nt: TGTGCCAGCAATCCGACAGGGGGCTACTATGGCTACACCTTC
cdr3_aa: CASNPTGGYYGYTF

d_call: .
v_call: TRBV6-6
clone_size: many
j_call: TRBJ1-5
cdr3_length: 13
cdr3_nt: TGTGCCAGCAGTCAGGACCCAAATCAGCCCCAGCATTTT
cdr3_aa: CASSQDPNQPQHF

d_call: .
v_call: TRBV3-1
clone_size: .
j_call: TRBJ2-1
cdr3_length: 14
cdr3_nt: TGTGCCAGCAGCCAAGATCTGAGGGGGAATGAGCAGTTCTTC
cdr3_aa: CASSQDLRGNEQFF

d_call: .
v_call: TRBV10-2
clone_size: medium-sized
j_call: TRBJ1-1
cdr3_length: 17
cdr3_nt: TGCGCCAGCAGTGAGTCAAGACTCCTGCTGGGATTCTCTGAAGCTTTCTTT
cdr3_aa: CASSESRLLLGFSEAFF

d_call: .
v_call: TRBV6-2/TRBV6-3
clone_size: medium-sized
j_call: TRBJ1-6
cdr3_length: 13
cdr3_nt: TGTGCCAGCAGTTATACAGTCAATTCACCCCTCCACTTT
cdr3_aa: CASSYTVNSPLHF

d_call: TRBD2
v_call: TRBV6-5
clone_size: medium-sized
j_call: TRBJ2-1
cdr3_length: 16
cdr3_nt: TGTGCCAGCAGCTGGATAGCGGGGGGCACCTACAATGAGCAGTTCTTC
cdr3_aa: CASSWIAGGTYNEQFF

d_call: TRBD2
v_call: TRBV11-2
clone_size: many
j_call: TRBJ2-5
cdr3_length: 15
cdr3_nt: TGTGCCAGCAGCCCGGGACTAGCGGGGATTGAGACCCAGTACTTC
cdr3_aa: CASSPGLAGIETQYF

d_call: .
v_call: TRBV29-1
clone_size: many
j_call: TRBJ1-1
cdr3_length: 12
cdr3_nt: TGCAGCGCTGCACAGGGACCTACTGAAGCTTTCTTT
cdr3_aa: CSAAQGPTEAFF

d_call: TRBD1
v_call: TRBV6-1
clone_size: medium-sized
j_call: TRBJ1-5
cdr3_length: 17
cdr3_nt: TGTGCCAGCAGCCAGAATTCTGGGACAGGGGGAAATCAGCCCCAGCATTTT
cdr3_aa: CASSQNSGTGGNQPQHF

d_call: .
v_call: TRBV6-1
clone_size: medium-sized
j_call: TRBJ2-7
cdr3_length: 15
cdr3_nt: TGTGCCAGCAGTGATCGTGGCGGGGTAGGCGACGAGCAGTACTTC
cdr3_aa: CASSDRGGVGDEQYF

d_call: .
v_call: TRBV27
clone_size: many
j_call: TRBJ1-5
cdr3_length: 16
cdr3_nt: TGTGCCAGCAGCCCTACAGGGCGTTTGGACAATCAGCCCCAGCATTTT
cdr3_aa: CASSPTGRLDNQPQHF

d_call: .
v_call: TRBV5-4
clone_size: many
j_call: TRBJ2-3
cdr3_length: 15
cdr3_nt: TGTGCCAGCAGCTTTTCAGACTACCGCACAGATACGCAGTATTTT
cdr3_aa: CASSFSDYRTDTQYF